The rows below give T cell receptor beta chains drawn from one sample of a study of Ad26.COV2.S vaccination and SARS-CoV-2 variants. Method: immunoSEQ multiplex PCR; TCRdb's copy keeps in-frame clones and lacks some. The sample holds more than 400,000 clones, about 92% seen once. The source material was peripheral blood, sampled in a trial of Ad26.COV2.S vaccine versus placebo. The receptors here all came from a person aged 18-60 years who received the Ad26.COV2.S COVID-19 vaccine or a placebo. The CDR3 runs from the conserved cysteine through the conserved F or W. A D gene is named only where the DNA matches it firmly. Clone size is not always given. Where it is, it says once, few, many or a class for expanded clones.

CASSLGGGQGNTIYF | TGCGCCAGCAGCTTGGGAGGGGGACAGGGGAACACCATATATTTT | TRBV5-1 | . | TRBD1 | TRBJ1-3
CASSQTADSYEQYF | TGCGCCAGCAGCCAAACAGCGGACTCCTACGAGCAGTACTTC | TRBV4-1 | . | . | TRBJ2-7
CASSQGSGVNQPQHF | TGCGCCAGCAGCCAAGGTTCAGGGGTGAATCAGCCCCAGCATTTT | TRBV4-3 | . | . | TRBJ1-5
CASSRGESNQPQHF | TGTGCCAGCTCACGAGGGGAGTCCAATCAGCCCCAGCATTTT | TRBV18 | . | . | TRBJ1-5
CASSFFGALGNEQFF | TGTGCCAGCAGTTTTTTCGGGGCCCTGGGCAATGAGCAGTTCTTC | TRBV27 | once | . | TRBJ2-1
CASSEGGATTDTQYF | TGCGCCAGCAGTGAAGGAGGAGCTACCACAGATACGCAGTATTTT | TRBV10-1 | once | . | TRBJ2-3
CASSLVSGTPNTGELFF | TGTGCCAGCAGCTTAGTGTCCGGGACACCGAACACCGGGGAGCTGTTTTTT | TRBV7-2 | . | . | TRBJ2-2
CASSLTGGIGFEQFF | TGTGCCAGCAGCTTGACGGGGGGAATCGGGTTTGAGCAGTTCTTC | TRBV11-2 | . | TRBD2 | TRBJ2-1
CASSLMNTEAFF | TGTGCCAGCAGCTTAATGAACACTGAAGCTTTCTTT | TRBV5-5 | . | . | TRBJ1-1
CASRRAAGDLRGTQYF | TGTGCCAGCAGGAGGGCGGCGGGGGACCTTCGGGGGACCCAGTACTTC | TRBV7-8 | . | TRBD2 | TRBJ2-5
CASSLGTGQVPYEQYF | TGTGCCAGCAGCTTGGGTACCGGACAGGTCCCCTACGAGCAGTACTTC | TRBV5-4 | . | TRBD1 | TRBJ2-7
CASSYSGIQPQHF | TGTGCCAGCAGTTACTCGGGTATACAGCCCCAGCATTTT | TRBV6-5 | . | . | TRBJ1-5
CASSSTGKGSEAFF | TGTGCCAGCAGTTCCACAGGGAAAGGGTCCGAAGCTTTCTTT | TRBV6-5 | . | . | TRBJ1-1
CASSYNRVTEAFF | TGTGCCAGCAGTTACAACAGGGTCACTGAAGCTTTCTTT | TRBV6-5 | . | . | TRBJ1-1
CASSLKDREGHYEQYF | TGTGCCAGCAGCTTAAAGGACAGGGAGGGTCACTACGAGCAGTACTTC | TRBV5-4 | . | . | TRBJ2-7
CAGSTDRHLF | TGTGCCGGTTCTACGGACAGACATCTCTTC | TRBV2 | . | . | TRBJ2-1
CAWNPDRGLHGYTF | TGTGCCTGGAACCCGGACAGGGGGTTGCATGGCTACACCTTC | TRBV30 | . | TRBD1 | TRBJ1-2
CASSELTANYGYTF | TGTGCCAGCAGTGAACTGACAGCTAACTATGGCTACACCTTC | TRBV6-1 | . | . | TRBJ1-2
CASSLRPGREQFF | TGTGCCAGCAGTTTAAGGCCGGGGCGTGAGCAGTTCTTC | TRBV28 | . | . | TRBJ2-1
CASSLDLFYTF | TGTGCCAGCAGCTTAGATTTGTTCTACACCTTC | TRBV7-9 | . | . | TRBJ1-2
CASSDQDASTRNTEAFF | TGTGCCAGCAGCGACCAAGACGCCTCGACAAGGAACACTGAAGCTTTCTTT | TRBV11-2 | . | . | TRBJ1-1
CASRWVKGGETSYGYTF | TGTGCCAGTAGGTGGGTGAAAGGGGGCGAGACGAGCTATGGCTACACCTTC | TRBV19 | once | TRBD1 | TRBJ1-2
CASVPAGSQTQYF | TGTGCCAGCGTTCCAGCGGGTAGCCAGACCCAGTACTTC | TRBV6-5 | . | . | TRBJ2-5
CASSYSPRLAGKQETQYF | TGTGCCAGCAGTTACTCGCCTCGACTAGCGGGGAAGCAAGAGACCCAGTACTTC | TRBV6-2/TRBV6-3 | . | TRBD2 | TRBJ2-5
CASNLLAGGPGEQFF | TGTGCCAGCAACCTCCTAGCGGGGGGGCCGGGTGAGCAGTTCTTC | TRBV2 | . | TRBD2 | TRBJ2-1
CASSLPVATEAFF | TGTGCCAGCAGCTTACCTGTGGCCACTGAAGCTTTCTTT | TRBV7-9 | . | . | TRBJ1-1
CASSQFSRGGLVRYEQYF | TGCGCCAGCAGTCAATTCTCCCGCGGGGGTCTAGTTAGGTACGAGCAGTACTTC | TRBV23-1 | . | TRBD2 | TRBJ2-7
CASSLTGRQETQYF | TGTGCCAGTAGTCTTACTGGACGGCAAGAGACCCAGTACTTC | TRBV19 | once | . | TRBJ2-5
CASSLVRDGQETQYF | TGTGCCAGCAGCTTAGTAAGGGACGGACAAGAGACCCAGTACTTC | TRBV13 | . | . | TRBJ2-5
CASSSSSGGAWETQYF | TGTGCCAGCAGTTCGTCTAGCGGGGGGGCGTGGGAGACCCAGTACTTC | TRBV6-5 | . | TRBD2 | TRBJ2-5
CAISPRETEAFF | TGTGCCATCAGTCCCAGGGAGACTGAAGCTTTCTTT | TRBV10-3 | . | . | TRBJ1-1
CATSGRYGTTHEQYF | TGTGCCACCAGTGGAAGATACGGTACCACCCACGAGCAGTACTTC | TRBV24-1 | . | . | TRBJ2-7
CASSTSVNYGYTF | TGTGCCAGCAGCACTAGCGTGAACTATGGCTACACCTTC | TRBV6-2/TRBV6-3 | . | . | TRBJ1-2
CSASTGSGKETQYF | TGCAGTGCTAGTACGGGCTCGGGCAAAGAGACCCAGTACTTC | TRBV20-1 | few | . | TRBJ2-5
CATRQGSQGTQYF | TGTGCCACGCGACAGGGGTCCCAAGGGACCCAGTACTTC | TRBV18 | . | TRBD1 | TRBJ2-5
CAWSGGAIYEQYF | TGTGCCTGGAGTGGGGGGGCCATCTACGAGCAGTACTTC | TRBV30 | . | . | TRBJ2-7
CASSQGGNEKLFF | TGCGCCAGCAGCCAAGGGGGTAATGAAAAACTGTTTTTT | TRBV4-1 | once | . | TRBJ1-4
CASSHRRGANNEQFF | TGCGCCAGCAGCCACCGAAGAGGGGCTAACAATGAGCAGTTCTTC | TRBV4-3 | . | . | TRBJ2-1
CASRGSSTEAFF | TGTGCCAGCAGAGGCAGCTCCACTGAAGCTTTCTTT | TRBV2 | . | . | TRBJ1-1
CASSLTPGGGTEAFF | TGTGCCAGCAGCTTAACCCCGGGCGGGGGCACTGAAGCTTTCTTT | TRBV7-6 | . | . | TRBJ1-1
CASSLAQAGAGNTIYF | TGTGCCAGCAGCTTAGCGCAAGCGGGGGCTGGAAACACCATATATTTT | TRBV7-9 | . | . | TRBJ1-3
CASSLGGHLSVNTEAFF | TGTGCCAGCAGTCTAGGGGGACACCTCTCTGTCAACACTGAAGCTTTCTTT | TRBV7-9 | . | . | TRBJ1-1
CASSPGQGTDTQYF | TGTGCCAGCAGCCCGGGGCAAGGCACAGATACGCAGTATTTT | TRBV7-9 | . | . | TRBJ2-3
CASSPPLAGGAEQYF | TGTGCCAGCTCACCACCACTAGCGGGGGGAGCCGAGCAGTACTTC | TRBV18 | . | TRBD2 | TRBJ2-7
CASSLSGLANTGELFF | TGCGCCAGCAGCCTCTCAGGACTAGCGAACACCGGGGAGCTGTTTTTT | TRBV5-1 | . | TRBD2 | TRBJ2-2
CASSYGDTQYF | TGTGCCAGCAGTTACGGAGATACGCAGTATTTT | TRBV27 | . | . | TRBJ2-3
CASSTFVREVYTEAFF | TGTGCCAGTAGTACTTTTGTCAGGGAGGTATACACTGAAGCTTTCTTT | TRBV19 | . | . | TRBJ1-1
CASSPVDTSGNTIYF | TGTGCCAGCTCACCGGTCGACACCTCTGGAAACACCATATATTTT | TRBV18 | . | . | TRBJ1-3
CASSLAGIQPQHF | TGTGCCAGCAGCTTAGCAGGGATCCAGCCCCAGCATTTT | TRBV7-2 | few | . | TRBJ1-5
CASSLGVEKLFF | TGTGCCAGCAGCTTAGGGGTCGAGAAACTGTTTTTT | TRBV7-9 | . | . | TRBJ1-4
CASRTGQGWGYTF | TGTGCCAGCAGAACCGGACAGGGTTGGGGCTACACCTTC | TRBV6-5 | . | TRBD1 | TRBJ1-2
CASSKTGTGGTWEYF | TGTGCCAGCAGTAAAACCGGGACAGGGGGAACGTGGGAGTACTTC | TRBV27 | once | TRBD1 | TRBJ2-7
CSGGGSVDEQYF | TGCAGCGGGGGGGGCTCTGTGGACGAGCAGTACTTC | TRBV29-1 | . | . | TRBJ2-7
CASSLLGNTGELFF | TGTGCCAGCAGTTTATTGGGGAACACCGGGGAGCTGTTTTTT | TRBV27 | . | . | TRBJ2-2